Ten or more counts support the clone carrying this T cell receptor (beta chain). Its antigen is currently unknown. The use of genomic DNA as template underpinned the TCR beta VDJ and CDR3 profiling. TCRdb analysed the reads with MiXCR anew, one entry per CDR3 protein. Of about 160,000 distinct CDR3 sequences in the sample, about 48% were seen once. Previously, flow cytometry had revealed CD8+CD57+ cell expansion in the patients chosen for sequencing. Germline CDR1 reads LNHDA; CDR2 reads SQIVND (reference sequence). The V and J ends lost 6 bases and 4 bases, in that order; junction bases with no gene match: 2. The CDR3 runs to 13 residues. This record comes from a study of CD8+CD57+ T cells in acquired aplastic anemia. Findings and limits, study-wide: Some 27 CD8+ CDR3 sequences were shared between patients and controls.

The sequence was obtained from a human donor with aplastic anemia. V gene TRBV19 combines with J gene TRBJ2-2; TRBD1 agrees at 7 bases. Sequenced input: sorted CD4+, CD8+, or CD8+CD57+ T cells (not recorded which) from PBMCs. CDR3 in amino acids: CASRQGTTGELFF. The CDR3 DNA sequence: TGTGCCAGTAGACAGGGGACCACCGGGGAGCTGTTTTTT.